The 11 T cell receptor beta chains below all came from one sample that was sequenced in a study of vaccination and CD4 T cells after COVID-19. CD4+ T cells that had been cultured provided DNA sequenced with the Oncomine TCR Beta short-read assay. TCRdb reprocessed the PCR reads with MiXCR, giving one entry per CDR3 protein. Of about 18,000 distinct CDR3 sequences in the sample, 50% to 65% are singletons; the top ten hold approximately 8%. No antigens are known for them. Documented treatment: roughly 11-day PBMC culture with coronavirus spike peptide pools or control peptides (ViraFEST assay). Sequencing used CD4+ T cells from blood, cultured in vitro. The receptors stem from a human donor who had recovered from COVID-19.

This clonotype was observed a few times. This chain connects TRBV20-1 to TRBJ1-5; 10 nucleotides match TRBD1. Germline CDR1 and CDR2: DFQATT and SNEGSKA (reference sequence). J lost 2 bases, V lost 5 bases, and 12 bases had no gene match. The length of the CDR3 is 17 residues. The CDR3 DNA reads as TGCAGTGCTCGGGACAGGGGCCTAGTTGGCGGCAATCAGCCCCAGCATTTT. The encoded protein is CSARDRGLVGGNQPQHF.

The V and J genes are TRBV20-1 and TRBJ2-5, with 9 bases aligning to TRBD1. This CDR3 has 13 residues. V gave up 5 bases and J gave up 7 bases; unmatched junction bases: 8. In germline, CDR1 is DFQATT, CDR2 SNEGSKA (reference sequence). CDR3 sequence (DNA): TGCAGTGCTGACCGACAGGGGGTGGGGACCCAGTACTTC. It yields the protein CSADRQGVGTQYF.

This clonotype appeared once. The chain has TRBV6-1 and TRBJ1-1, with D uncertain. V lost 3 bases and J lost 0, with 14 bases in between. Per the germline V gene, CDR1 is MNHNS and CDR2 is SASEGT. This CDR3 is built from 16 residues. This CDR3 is CASSDDPQSMNTEAFF. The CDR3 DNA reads TGTGCCAGCAGTGACGACCCACAGAGCATGAACACTGAAGCTTTCTTT.

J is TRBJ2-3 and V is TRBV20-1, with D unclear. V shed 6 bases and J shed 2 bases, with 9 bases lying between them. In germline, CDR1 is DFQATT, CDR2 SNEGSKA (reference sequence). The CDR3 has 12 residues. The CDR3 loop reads CSAPTYTDTQYF. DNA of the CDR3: TGCAGTGCACCGACTTACACAGATACGCAGTATTTT.

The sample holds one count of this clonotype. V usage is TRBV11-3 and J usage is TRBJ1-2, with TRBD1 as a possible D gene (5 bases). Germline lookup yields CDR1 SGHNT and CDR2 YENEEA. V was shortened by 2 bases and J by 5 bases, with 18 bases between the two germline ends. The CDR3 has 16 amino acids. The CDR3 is CASSLNGGSPAYGYTF. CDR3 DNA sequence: TGTGCCAGCAGCTTAAACGGGGGGTCTCCTGCTTATGGCTACACCTTC. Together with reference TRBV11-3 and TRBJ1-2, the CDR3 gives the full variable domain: EAGVVQSPRYKIIEKKQPVAFWCNPISGHNTLYWYLQNLGQGPELLIRYENEEAVDDSQLPKDRFSAERLKGVDSTLKIQPAELGDSAVYLCASSLNGGSPAYGYTFGSGTRLTVV.

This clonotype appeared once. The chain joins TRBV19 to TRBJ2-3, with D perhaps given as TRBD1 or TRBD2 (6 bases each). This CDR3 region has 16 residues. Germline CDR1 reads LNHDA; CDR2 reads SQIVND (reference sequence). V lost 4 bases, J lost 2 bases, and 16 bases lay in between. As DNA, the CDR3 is TGTGCCAGTAGTAAGAGGGGGGAGAGTAACACAGATACGCAGTATTTT. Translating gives CASSKRGESNTDTQYF. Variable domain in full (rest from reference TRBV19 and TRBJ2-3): DGGITQSPKYLFRKEGQNVTLSCEQNLNHDAMYWYRQDPGQGLRLIYYSQIVNDFQKGDIAEGYSVSREKKESFPLTVTSAQKNPTAFYLCASSKRGESNTDTQYFGPGTRLTVL.

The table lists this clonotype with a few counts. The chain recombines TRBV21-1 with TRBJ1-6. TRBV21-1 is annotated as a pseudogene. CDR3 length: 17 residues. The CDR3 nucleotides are TGTGCCAGCAGCAAAGGAAGGGGGGAGGGCCCTAATTCACCCCTCCACTTT. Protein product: CASSKGRGEGPNSPLHF.

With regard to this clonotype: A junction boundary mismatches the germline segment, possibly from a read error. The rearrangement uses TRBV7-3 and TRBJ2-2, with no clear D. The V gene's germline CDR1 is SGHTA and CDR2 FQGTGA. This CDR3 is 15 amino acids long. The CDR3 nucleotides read TGTGCCAGCAGCCTAACGGCCCAGAACACCGGGGAGCTGTTTTTT. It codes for CASSLTAQNTGELFF.

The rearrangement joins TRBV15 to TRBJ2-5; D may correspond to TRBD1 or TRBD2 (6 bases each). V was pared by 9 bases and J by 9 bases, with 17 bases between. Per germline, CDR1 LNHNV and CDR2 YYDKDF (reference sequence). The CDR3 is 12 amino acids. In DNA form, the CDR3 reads TGTGCCACAGGGGGGATGGAGGAGGCCCAGTACTTC. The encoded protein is CATGGMEEAQYF.

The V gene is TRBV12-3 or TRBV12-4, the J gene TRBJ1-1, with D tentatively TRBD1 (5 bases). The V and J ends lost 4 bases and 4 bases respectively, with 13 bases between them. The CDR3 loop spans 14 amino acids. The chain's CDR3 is CASSSSGSGTEAFF. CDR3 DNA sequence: TGTGCCAGCAGTTCCTCAGGGTCGGGCACTGAAGCTTTCTTT.

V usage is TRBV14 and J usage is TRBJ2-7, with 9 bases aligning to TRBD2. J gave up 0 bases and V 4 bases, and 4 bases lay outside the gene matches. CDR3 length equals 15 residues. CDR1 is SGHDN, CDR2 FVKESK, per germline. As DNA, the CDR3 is TGTGCCAGCAGCCCAGGACTAGCGTCCTCCTACGAGCAGTACTTC. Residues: CASSPGLASSYEQYF.